These 25 T cell receptor beta chains were sequenced from one sample in a study of OX40 agonist ivuxolimab in advanced cancers. The repertoire was sequenced with immunoSEQ multiplex PCR; TCRdb's copy has only in-frame clones and lacks some. The repertoire holds fewer than 85,000 clones, 80% seen once, with around 8.2% in the top ten. The input for sequencing was CD4+ or CD8+ T cells sorted from blood, taken in a trial of the OX40 agonist ivuxolimab. The origin of the receptors is an adult with an advanced solid tumor such as melanoma, head and neck, liver or kidney cancer.

The chain links TRBV6-1 to TRBJ2-3, with a possible D match to TRBD1 (6 bases). Trimming left V 2 bases short and J 0 bases short, with 9 bases between. The CDR3 has 15 amino acids. In germline, CDR1 is MNHNS, CDR2 SASEGT. The CDR3 DNA is TGTGCCAGCAGTGAACTAGGACAGAGCACAGATACGCAGTATTTT. It yields the protein CASSELGQSTDTQYF.

The chain employs TRBV19 and TRBJ2-1; D not resolved. The CDR3 spans 15 residues. CDR1 and CDR2 (germline): LNHDA, SQIVND (reference sequence). V lost 1 base and J 6 bases, leaving 13 bases between the germline ends. The CDR3 coding sequence is TGTGCCAGTAGTATAGGAACCCAGAGCTTCAATGAGCAGTTCTTC. Translated, it gives CASSIGTQSFNEQFF. Together with reference TRBV19 and TRBJ2-1, the CDR3 gives the full variable domain: DGGITQSPKYLFRKEGQNVTLSCEQNLNHDAMYWYRQDPGQGLRLIYYSQIVNDFQKGDIAEGYSVSREKKESFPLTVTSAQKNPTAFYLCASSIGTQSFNEQFFGPGTRLTVL.

The chain carries TRBV4-3 and TRBJ2-7, with D possibly TRBD2 on 6 matching bases. The CDR3 length is 15 residues. V was clipped by 7 bases and J by 4 bases, with 20 bases between them. Per the germline V gene, CDR1 is LGHNA and CDR2 is YSLEER. The CDR3 coding sequence is TGCGCCAGCAACCCACGGGTCACTAGCAAGTACGAGCAGTACTTC. Protein product: CASNPRVTSKYEQYF.

The chain is built from TRBV5-1 and TRBJ1-2; no definite D call. Deletions cut 0 bases from V and 4 bases from J, with 10 bases between. Germline lookup yields CDR1 SGHRS and CDR2 YFSETQ. CDR3 length equals 14 residues. The CDR3 DNA follows: TGCGCCAGCAGCTTGGGTACCCTCGGCTATGGCTACACCTTC. This gives the protein CASSLGTLGYGYTF.

This rearrangement joins TRBV7-9 to TRBJ1-2; 7 nucleotides align to TRBD1. The CDR3 contains 13 residues. Germline assignment: CDR1 SEHNR and CDR2 FQNEAQ (reference sequence). The J segment lost 7 bases and the V segment lost 3 bases, leaving 5 bases of the junction unmatched. CDR3 in amino acids: CASSFGQGGGYTF. The CDR3 bases are TGTGCCAGCAGCTTCGGTCAGGGGGGTGGCTACACCTTC. The full variable domain, completed using reference TRBV7-9 and TRBJ1-2, is DTGVSQNPRHKITKRGQNVTFRCDPISEHNRLYWYRQTLGQGPEFLTYFQNEAQLEKSRLLSDRFSAERPKGSFSTLEIQRTEQGDSAMYLCASSFGQGGGYTFGSGTRLTVV.

V and J are TRBV18 and TRBJ1-2; 8 bases agree with TRBD1. The J segment lost 2 bases and the V segment lost 3 bases, leaving 2 bases of the junction unmatched. Germline V gene data show CDR1 as KGHSH and CDR2 as LQKENI. The CDR3 covers 14 residues. CDR3 nucleotide sequence: TGTGCCAGCTCACCCGGACAGGGCAACTATGGCTACACCTTC. It encodes CASSPGQGNYGYTF.

V is TRBV9 and J is TRBJ2-2; the D gene is possibly TRBD2 (6 bases). Trimming took off 3 bases at V and 0 bases at J, with 9 bases between the two ends. Per the germline V gene, CDR1 is SGDLS and CDR2 is YYNGEE. The CDR3 consists of 15 residues. The CDR3 here is CASSASGANTGELFF. As DNA, the CDR3 is TGTGCCAGCAGCGCTTCGGGGGCGAACACCGGGGAGCTGTTTTTT.

The chain recombines TRBV16 with TRBJ2-1; D call uncertain. The germline V gene encodes CDR1 KGHSY and CDR2 FQNENV. The CDR3 contains 12 residues. Trimming took 0 bases from V and 11 from J, leaving 8 bases between them. This CDR3 reads CASSQSRRQQFF. Written as DNA, the CDR3 is TGTGCCAGCAGCCAATCTCGTCGGCAGCAGTTCTTC.

The chain uses TRBV6-1 and TRBJ2-7, with a weak D call TRBD2 (5 bases). V was clipped by 6 bases and J by 6 bases, with 15 bases between them. Per germline, CDR1 MNHNS and CDR2 SASEGT. The CDR3 consists of 13 residues. The CDR3 is CASREEFVGEQYV. The DNA for the CDR3 is TGTGCCAGCAGGGAGGAGTTTGTGGGCGAGCAGTACGTC.

The chain has TRBV20-1 and TRBJ2-5, with TRBD2 matching over 7 bases. Trimming removed 3 bases from V and 7 bases from J; junction bases left unmatched: 2. The CDR3 is 11 residues long. The germline V gene has CDR1 DFQATT and CDR2 SNEGSKA (reference sequence). The CDR3 loop is CSASWGGTQYF. The CDR3 nucleotides read TGCAGTGCTAGTTGGGGGGGGACCCAGTACTTC.

The chain links TRBV23-1 to TRBJ2-1, with no clear D. TRBV23-1 is an ORF for which the function is uncertain. V gave up 0 bases and J gave up 7 bases, with 10 bases separating them. The CDR3 loop spans 14 amino acids. DNA of the CDR3: TGCGCCAGCAGTCAATCAAGGGTCAGTAATGAGCAGTTCTTC. Protein product: CASSQSRVSNEQFF.

The chain carries TRBV7-8 and TRBJ1-4; D gene ambiguous. Germline V lookup: CDR1 SGHVS, CDR2 FQNEAQ. V was shortened by 6 bases and J by 7 bases, with 18 bases between the two germline ends. This CDR3 has 15 residues. DNA of the CDR3: TGTGCCAGCAGTCTAGAGTCGAGGACGGGTGAAAAACTGTTTTTT. Its translation is CASSLESRTGEKLFF.

Points on this clone: Other nucleotide sequences in the sample specify the same CDR3. V is TRBV7-2 and J is TRBJ1-1; D is unclear. Germline-derived CDR1 and CDR2 are SGHTA and FQGNSA. V lost 1 base and J lost 2, with 5 bases in between. The CDR3 loop spans 13 amino acids. CDR3 protein: CASSLELNTEAFF. The CDR3 DNA follows: TGTGCCAGCAGCTTAGAACTCAACACTGAAGCTTTCTTT.

This clone was found once. The chain has TRBV18 and TRBJ1-1; D unclear. The CDR3 spans 14 residues. V was cut by 3 bases and J by 1 base, with 9 bases left in between. Looked up from germline, CDR1 is KGHSH and CDR2 is LQKENI. The CDR3 sequence: CASSPLKGNTEAFF. In DNA form, the CDR3 reads TGTGCCAGCTCACCCCTAAAGGGGAACACTGAAGCTTTCTTT.

V and J are TRBV9 and TRBJ1-4, with 8 bases lining up with TRBD1. With 3 bases clipped from V and 8 bases from J, the junction kept 6 bases outside the gene matches. CDR3 size: 14 residues. Per the germline V gene, CDR1 is SGDLS and CDR2 is YYNGEE. The CDR3 DNA follows: TGTGCCAGCAGCGGAGGACAGGGAGGCGAAAAACTGTTTTTT. Translated, it gives CASSGGQGGEKLFF.

This clone was seen a handful of times. The rearrangement uses TRBV6-6 and TRBJ2-7, with TRBD2 identical over 7 bases. The CDR3 consists of 12 residues. The V gene's germline CDR1 is MNHNY and CDR2 SVGAGI (reference sequence). V shed 8 bases, J shed 0 bases, and the junction held 1 base outside the gene matches. DNA of the CDR3: TGTGCCAGCGGCGGGAGCTCCTACGAGCAGTACTTC. Protein product: CASGGSSYEQYF.

The chain carries TRBV28 and TRBJ2-5, with a weak D call TRBD2 (5 bases). The J call may be in error: the DNA end matches TRBJ2-7 better. CDR1 MDHEN and CDR2 SYDVKM come from the germline V gene. The CDR3 consists of 16 residues. The CDR3 DNA reads TGTGCCAGCAGTTCGGGTTTCGGGGAGATTTCCTACGAGCAGTACTTC. It is translated as CASSSGFGEISYEQYF.

This rearrangement joins TRBV7-3 to TRBJ2-1, with TRBD2 matching over 11 bases. The CDR3 totals 16 residues. Germline V gene data show CDR1 as SGHTA and CDR2 as FQGTGA. V dropped 5 bases and J dropped 3; count of bases not matched to a gene: 6. The CDR3 here is CASSPTSGGNYNEQFF. The CDR3 DNA is TGTGCCAGCAGCCCAACTAGCGGGGGAAACTACAATGAGCAGTTCTTC.

This rearrangement joins TRBV19 to TRBJ1-5; TRBD1 aligns across 10 bases. CDR1 is LNHDA and CDR2 is SQIVND in the germline V gene (reference sequence). This CDR3 has 17 amino acids. With 6 bases clipped from V and 1 base from J, the junction kept 9 bases outside the gene matches. The CDR3 loop reads CASRPGQGLMSNQPQHF. CDR3 sequence (DNA): TGTGCCAGTAGACCGGGACAGGGGTTGATGAGCAATCAGCCCCAGCATTTT.

V is TRBV6-1 and J is TRBJ1-2, with D tentatively TRBD1 (6 bases). Looked up from germline, CDR1 is MNHNS and CDR2 is SASEGT. V lost 4 bases to trimming and J lost 5 bases, with 29 bases between them. This CDR3 comprises 19 residues. CDR3 sequence reads: CASSGEVLRDIDQTYGYTF. The CDR3 bases are TGTGCCAGCAGTGGGGAAGTTCTCCGGGACATCGATCAGACTTATGGCTACACCTTC.

The chain combines TRBV7-8 with TRBJ1-1, with 8 bases identical to TRBD1. CDR1 and CDR2 (germline): SGHVS, FQNEAQ. The CDR3 is made up of 13 amino acids. V gave up 1 base and J gave up 6 bases; unmatched junction bases: 1. CDR3 region: CASSLGTGSEAFF. CDR3 DNA sequence: TGTGCCAGCAGCTTAGGGACAGGGTCTGAAGCTTTCTTT.

The chain recombines TRBV28 with TRBJ1-1; 9 bases align to TRBD1. Germline values: CDR1 MDHEN, CDR2 SYDVKM. The CDR3 loop spans 17 amino acids. J was trimmed by 0 bases and V by 2 bases; bases with no gene match: 7. DNA of the CDR3: TGTGCCAGCAGTTTAATGGGACAGGGATTTATGAACACTGAAGCTTTCTTT. Protein sequence: CASSLMGQGFMNTEAFF.

This clone was observed a single time. This CDR3 is CASSPPKHRGVGSYEQYV. The DNA for the CDR3 is TGTGCCAGCTCACCACCCAAACACAGGGGCGTAGGCTCCTACGAGCAGTACGTC. The V and J genes are TRBV18 and TRBJ2-7; TRBD1 agrees at 7 bases. The CDR3 has 18 amino acids. J gave up 0 bases and V 0 bases, and 11 bases lay outside the gene matches. CDR1 is KGHSH and CDR2 is LQKENI in the germline V gene.

This clone was seen a handful of times. V is TRBV19 and J is TRBJ2-7, with 8 bases identical to TRBD1. Germline V CDR1 and CDR2: LNHDA, SQIVND (reference sequence). V lost 6 bases to trimming and J lost 5 bases; unmatched junction nucleotides: 6. The CDR3 is 13 amino acids. CDR3 amino acids: CASSTVTGDEQYF. The CDR3 DNA follows: TGTGCCAGTAGCACGGTGACAGGGGACGAGCAGTACTTC. The whole variable domain, remainder taken from reference TRBV19 and TRBJ2-7, is DGGITQSPKYLFRKEGQNVTLSCEQNLNHDAMYWYRQDPGQGLRLIYYSQIVNDFQKGDIAEGYSVSREKKESFPLTVTSAQKNPTAFYLCASSTVTGDEQYFGPGTRLTVT.

The chain couples TRBV9 to TRBJ2-1, with 9 bases identical to TRBD1. The junction had 7 bases not matched to a gene; V was cut back by 0 bases and J by 9 bases. Germline values: CDR1 SGDLS, CDR2 YYNGEE. CDR3 length: 15 amino acids. In DNA, the CDR3 is TGTGCCAGCAGCGTAGTGGGGACAGGGTGGGGTGAGCAGTTCTTC. It is translated as CASSVVGTGWGEQFF.